This TCR beta chain was identified during a study of preoperative IRX-2 immunotherapy in early breast cancer. This table comes from immunoSEQ multiplex PCR, and its TCRdb copy is limited to in-frame clones, with some not included. The repertoire includes about 98,000 clones, 80% to 90% of them detected once, and 2% to 2.5% sits in the top ten. The CDR3 covers 15 residues. V trimming: 2 bases; J trimming: 5 bases; junction bases outside the gene matches: 8. Germline CDR1 reads MDHEN; CDR2 reads SYDVKM. The sample's treatment: preoperative locoregional IRX-2 cytokine immunotherapy. Patients received preoperative, locoregional IRX-2 cytokine immunotherapy in a phase Ib study.

The sample here was tumor tissue, taken after IRX-2 immunotherapy. The chain recombines TRBV28 with TRBJ2-7; TRBD1 agrees at 8 bases. The receptor's source is a human donor with breast cancer. CDR3 amino acids: CASSLGQQGGHEQYF. As DNA, the CDR3 is TGTGCCAGCAGTTTAGGACAACAGGGGGGCCACGAGCAGTACTTC.